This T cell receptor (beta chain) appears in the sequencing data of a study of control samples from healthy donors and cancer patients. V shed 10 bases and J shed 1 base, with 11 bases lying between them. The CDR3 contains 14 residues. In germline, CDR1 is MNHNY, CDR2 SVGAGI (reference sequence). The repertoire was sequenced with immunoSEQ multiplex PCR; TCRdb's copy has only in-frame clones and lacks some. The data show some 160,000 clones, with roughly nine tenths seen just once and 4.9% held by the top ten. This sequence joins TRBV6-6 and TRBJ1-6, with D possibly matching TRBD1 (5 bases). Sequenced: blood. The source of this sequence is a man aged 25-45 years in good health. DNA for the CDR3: TGTGCCACCGGGGAGGGGTCCTATAATTCACCCCTCCACTTT. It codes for CATGEGSYNSPLHF.